The 25 T cell receptor beta chains in this list originate from one sample, sequenced in a study of OX40 agonist ivuxolimab in advanced cancers. Generated by immunoSEQ multiplex PCR, the TCRdb table keeps only in-frame clones and is missing some. The repertoire consists of about 85,000 clones, with about 88% occurring once and the leading ten covering 6.6%. Sequencing used CD4+ or CD8+ T cells sorted from blood, obtained in a trial of the OX40 agonist ivuxolimab. The receptors originated from an adult with an advanced solid tumor such as melanoma, head and neck, liver or kidney cancer.

V is TRBV11-1 and J is TRBJ2-2; TRBD2 matches 14 bases. Germline-derived CDR1 and CDR2 are SGHAT and FQDESV (reference sequence). The trim removed 6 bases at V and 0 bases at J, leaving 9 bases unmatched. The CDR3 contains 19 residues. The chain's CDR3 is CASRLKGLAGDPNTGELFF. The CDR3 coding sequence is TGTGCCAGCAGGCTCAAGGGACTAGCGGGGGACCCGAACACCGGGGAGCTGTTTTTT. The full variable domain, its missing parts supplied by reference TRBV11-1 and TRBJ2-2, is EAEVAQSPRYKITEKSQAVAFWCDPISGHATLYWYRQILGQGPELLVQFQDESVVDDSQLPKDRFSAERLKGVDSTLKIQPAELGDSAMYLCASRLKGLAGDPNTGELFFGEGSRLTVL.

The chain is built from TRBV4-2 and TRBJ2-5; 9 bases agree with TRBD2. CDR3 length equals 17 residues. Germline CDR1 LGHNA, CDR2 YNFKEQ. Unmatched junction bases numbered 13, after V lost 4 bases and J lost 4 bases. CDR3: CASSRLAAGGGLETQYF. The CDR3 DNA reads as TGTGCCAGCAGCCGCCTAGCAGCGGGAGGTGGGTTAGAGACCCAGTACTTC.

The chain recombines TRBV5-1 with TRBJ1-5; possibly TRBD1 for D (6 bases). V shed 2 bases and J shed 7 bases, with 13 bases lying between them. The CDR3 spans 14 residues. Per the germline V gene, CDR1 is SGHRS and CDR2 is YFSETQ. The CDR3 protein is CASSFGRGGQPQHF. Here the CDR3 DNA reads TGCGCCAGCAGCTTTGGCAGGGGAGGCCAGCCCCAGCATTTT.

Ten or more counts support this clone. The chain combines TRBV19 with TRBJ2-1; the D is unclear. The CDR3 has 14 residues. Germline V gene lookup returns CDR1 LNHDA and CDR2 SQIVND (reference sequence). Trimming pared 0 bases from V and 2 bases from J, leaving 5 bases between. The DNA of the CDR3 is TGTGCCAGTAGTATAGAGGCAACCTACAATGAGCAGTTCTTC. This codes for CASSIEATYNEQFF.

The chain joins TRBV15 to TRBJ2-5; no reliable D call. There are 12 residues in the CDR3. V lost 3 bases and J lost 3, with 5 bases in between. Germline V CDR1 and CDR2: LNHNV, YYDKDF (reference sequence). This CDR3 is CATSSPEETQYF. In nucleotides, the CDR3 is TGTGCCACCAGCAGCCCCGAAGAGACCCAGTACTTC.

The chain carries TRBV15 and TRBJ2-3; 7 positions agree with TRBD1. The CDR3 is 16 amino acids. Germline V gives CDR1 LNHNV, CDR2 YYDKDF (reference sequence). Germline trimming cut 0 bases from V and 5 bases from J; bases unmatched to any gene: 8. CDR3 DNA: TGTGCCACCAGCAGAGAATTGAGGGGGCCCGGAGATACGCAGTATTTT. Protein: CATSRELRGPGDTQYF.

The genes are TRBV23-1 and TRBJ1-2, with 7 bases identical to TRBD1. TRBV23-1 is an open reading frame, and its role is uncertain. CDR3 length: 14 amino acids. V gave up 2 bases and J gave up 4 bases; unmatched junction bases: 4. CDR3 region: CASSQTGELYGYTF. CDR3 DNA sequence: TGCGCCAGCAGTCAAACAGGGGAGCTCTATGGCTACACCTTC.

The chain's CDR3 is CASSSGERPYEQYF. CDR3 DNA: TGTGCCAGCAGCTCGGGGGAAAGGCCCTACGAGCAGTACTTC. V gene TRBV7-3 combines with J gene TRBJ2-7, with a possible D match to TRBD2 (6 bases). V lost 4 bases, J lost 2 bases, and 12 bases lay in between. The germline V gene encodes CDR1 SGHTA and CDR2 FQGTGA. The CDR3 has 14 residues.

The chain couples TRBV7-8 to TRBJ1-5; TRBD1 might be the D (5 bases). CDR1 is SGHVS and CDR2 is FQNEAQ in the germline V gene. V was cut by 7 bases and J by 5 bases, with 9 bases left in between. CDR3 length equals 12 residues. Here the CDR3 DNA reads TGTGCCAGCACCCCGGGGGATCAGCCCCAGCATTTT. Translating it yields CASTPGDQPQHF.

This sequence joins TRBV27 and TRBJ2-2; no clear D gene. The CDR3 runs 15 residues. Trimming stripped 2 bases from V and 7 bases from J, with 14 bases between. CDR1 and CDR2 from the germline V gene are MNHEY and SMNVEV (reference sequence). CDR3 in amino acids: CASSLDLVLGGELFF. Written as DNA, the CDR3 is TGTGCCAGCAGTTTAGACCTAGTTTTAGGCGGGGAGCTGTTTTTT.

The rearrangement links TRBV5-1 to TRBJ1-2; 7 positions agree with TRBD1. J was trimmed by 0 bases and V by 0 bases; bases with no gene match: 5. The CDR3 is 16 amino acids. CDR1 is SGHRS and CDR2 is YFSETQ in the germline V gene. The CDR3 nucleotides are TGCGCCAGCAGCTTGGGACAGGGAAGGACTAACTATGGCTACACCTTC. It yields the protein CASSLGQGRTNYGYTF.

The rearrangement joins TRBV7-3 to TRBJ2-1; TRBD2 agrees at 10 bases. Losses at the gene ends were 2 bases for V and 0 bases for J; bases not matched to a gene: 10. Germline lookup yields CDR1 SGHTA and CDR2 FQGTGA. This CDR3 has 19 residues. The CDR3 DNA sequence: TGTGCCAGCAGCTTACCCGGGACTAGCGTGGGAAGCTCCTACAATGAGCAGTTCTTC. This gives the protein CASSLPGTSVGSSYNEQFF.

This rearrangement joins TRBV6-5 to TRBJ2-5, with unresolved D. Trimming pared 11 bases from V and 2 bases from J, leaving 15 bases between. This CDR3 comprises 13 residues. Germline CDR1 and CDR2: MNHEY and SVGAGI. In nucleotides, the CDR3 is TGTGCCTCATCTAAACCCCCGCAAGAGACCCAGTACTTC. It encodes CASSKPPQETQYF.

This rearrangement joins TRBV27 to TRBJ2-2, with TRBD1 as a possible D gene (6 bases). Germline V gene sequence: CDR1 MNHEY, CDR2 SMNVEV (reference sequence). Deletions cut 1 base from V and 0 bases from J, with 12 bases between. CDR3 size: 17 residues. The CDR3 reads CASSLYSGQSNTGELFF. Here the CDR3 DNA reads TGTGCCAGCAGTTTATATTCGGGACAATCGAACACCGGGGAGCTGTTTTTT.

The chain joins TRBV7-8 to TRBJ2-3, with D possibly being TRBD1 or TRBD2 (5 bases each). V was cut by 4 bases and J by 2 bases, with 10 bases left in between. The germline V gene encodes CDR1 SGHVS and CDR2 FQNEAQ. The CDR3 has 14 amino acids. The CDR3 loop reads CASSYGTSTDTQYF. Here the CDR3 DNA reads TGTGCCAGCAGCTATGGGACGTCCACAGATACGCAGTATTTT.

The chain couples TRBV7-2 to TRBJ1-2; a possible D gene is TRBD1 (5 bases). CDR3 size: 14 residues. V lost 8 bases and J lost 4, with 17 bases in between. Per germline, CDR1 SGHTA and CDR2 FQGNSA. CDR3 coding DNA: TGTGCCAGCGTAGACAGTCTAAGGGTCTATGGCTACACCTTC. It codes for CASVDSLRVYGYTF.

The chain is built from TRBV28 and TRBJ1-1; D unclear. The germline CDR1 and CDR2 sequences are MDHEN and SYDVKM. Trimming took off 3 bases at V and 7 bases at J, with 6 bases between the two ends. The CDR3 has 11 residues. Here the CDR3 DNA reads TGTGCCAGCAGTTTTGTCGGTGAAGCTTTCTTT. This sequence encodes CASSFVGEAFF.

The chain links TRBV18 to TRBJ2-5, with 12 bases aligning to TRBD1. CDR1 and CDR2 (germline): KGHSH, LQKENI. Trimming took 1 base from V and 2 from J; bases not matched to a gene: 2. This CDR3 spans 16 amino acids. The CDR3, as DNA: TGTGCCAGCTCACCACAGGGACAGGGGGCTCAAGAGACCCAGTACTTC. Translating gives CASSPQGQGAQETQYF. The full variable domain, completed using reference TRBV18 and TRBJ2-5, is NAGVMQNPRHLVRRRGQEARLRCSPMKGHSHVYWYRQLPEEGLKFMVYLQKENIIDESGMPKERFSAEFPKEGPSILRIQQVVRGDSAAYFCASSPQGQGAQETQYFGPGTRLLVL.

The chain joins TRBV29-1 to TRBJ2-7, with 9 bases identical to TRBD1. Germline-derived CDR1 and CDR2 are SQVTM and ANQGSEA. V was clipped by 4 bases and J by 6 bases; unmatched bases: 10. The CDR3 spans 14 residues. The CDR3 loop reads CSVAQTGGNTEQYF. The CDR3 DNA reads as TGCAGCGTTGCGCAGACAGGGGGAAACACCGAGCAGTACTTC.

This clone has a single count. The rearrangement joins TRBV7-9 to TRBJ2-3; no clear D gene. The V end lost 2 bases, the J end lost 5 bases, and 5 bases lay between the germline ends. Germline values: CDR1 SEHNR, CDR2 FQNEAQ (reference sequence). The CDR3 totals 12 residues. The CDR3 nucleotides read TGTGCCAGCAGCTTATTTGTAGATACGCAGTATTTT. Encoded protein: CASSLFVDTQYF.

The rearrangement uses TRBV21-1 and TRBJ2-3; the D call in the table, TRBD2, was not verified against the DNA. TRBV21-1 is noted as a pseudogene. This CDR3 is 20 amino acids long. The CDR3 sequence: CASSKGSSGGIPSSTDTQYF. CDR3 nucleotide sequence: TGTGCCAGCAGCAAAGGGTCTAGCGGGGGGATCCCTTCTAGCACAGATACGCAGTATTTT.

V gene TRBV7-9 combines with J gene TRBJ2-3; 7 bases map to TRBD2. The germline CDR1 and CDR2 sequences are SEHNR and FQNEAQ (reference sequence). The CDR3 loop spans 15 amino acids. With V trimmed by 8 bases and J by 0 bases, 8 bases remained unmatched. CDR3 residues: CASGGVAVSTDTQYF. The DNA for the CDR3 is TGTGCCAGCGGGGGGGTAGCGGTTAGCACAGATACGCAGTATTTT.

J is TRBJ2-3 and V is TRBV6-6; 9 nucleotides match TRBD1. Germline V gives CDR1 MNHNY, CDR2 SVGAGI (reference sequence). CDR3 size: 14 residues. Unmatched junction bases numbered 6, after V lost 6 bases and J lost 5 bases. CDR3 loop: CASRGTGKGDTQYF. Written as DNA, the CDR3 is TGTGCCAGCAGGGGGACAGGGAAGGGAGATACGCAGTATTTT.

The V and J genes are TRBV6-6 and TRBJ2-3; maybe TRBD1 (6 bases). Germline V CDR1 and CDR2: MNHNY, SVGAGI (reference sequence). This CDR3 spans 12 amino acids. Trimming removed 2 bases from V and 6 bases from J, with 6 bases in between. This CDR3 reads CASSYQGDTQYF. The CDR3 DNA reads as TGTGCCAGCAGTTACCAGGGGGATACGCAGTATTTT.

The V and J genes are TRBV28 and TRBJ1-1, with D possibly being TRBD1 (5 bases). Per the germline V gene, CDR1 is MDHEN and CDR2 is SYDVKM. V was pared by 7 bases and J by 4 bases, with 13 bases between. This CDR3 region has 13 residues. The CDR3 DNA sequence: TGTGCCAGCACTAGCCCCCAGGGCACTGAAGCTTTCTTT. As protein: CASTSPQGTEAFF.